This is a list of T cell receptor beta chains from one sample in a study of identical twins. From the 5' RACE reads, TCRdb called clonotypes with MiXCR, one entry per CDR3 protein. The repertoire includes around 220,000 distinct CDR3 sequences, roughly a tenth of them detected once, and 9% to 10% sits in the top ten. The sample comprised memory T cells sorted from blood. The receptors originated from a man aged 45-65 years in good health. The CDR3 runs from the conserved cysteine through the conserved F or W. A D gene is named only where the DNA matches it firmly. Where a row states a size, it is once, few, many or the class of an expanded clone; other rows omit it.

v_call	j_call	clone_size	d_call	cdr3_aa	cdr3_nt
TRBV5-1	TRBJ2-1	few	TRBD2	CASSRGTSGMYNNEQFF	TGCGCCAGCAGCCGAGGGACTAGCGGGATGTATAACAATGAGCAGTTCTTC
TRBV7-8	TRBJ2-7	-	-	CASSLNKGGYEQYF	TGTGCCAGCAGCTTAAACAAAGGAGGCTACGAGCAGTACTTC
TRBV6-2/TRBV6-3	TRBJ2-3	few	TRBD1	CASSYYRTGWGPDTQYF	TGTGCCAGCAGTTACTACCGGACAGGGTGGGGTCCAGATACGCAGTATTTT
TRBV7-2	TRBJ2-4	-	TRBD2	CASSLAATSGSLIIQYF	TGTGCCAGCAGCTTAGCTGCTACTAGCGGGAGTTTAATCATTCAGTACTTC
TRBV28	TRBJ2-1	few	TRBD1	CASSSSGTGSYNEQFF	TGTGCCAGCAGTAGCTCCGGGACAGGTTCCTACAATGAGCAGTTCTTC
TRBV29-1	TRBJ2-5	few	TRBD2	CSVAPGGSVETQYF	TGCAGCGTTGCCCCCGGGGGGTCGGTTGAGACCCAGTACTTC
TRBV5-6	TRBJ1-1	many	-	CASSLGGSNNKEAFF	TGTGCCAGCAGCTTGGGGGGCAGCAACAACAAAGAAGCTTTCTTT
TRBV27	TRBJ2-3	many	-	CASSLWRDADTQYF	TGTGCCAGCAGTTTATGGCGGGATGCAGATACGCAGTATTTT
TRBV11-2	TRBJ2-7	many	TRBD1	CASSQTGPRGEQYF	TGTGCCAGCAGCCAGACAGGGCCCCGGGGCGAGCAGTACTTC
TRBV12-3/TRBV12-4	TRBJ2-3	many	-	CASSRPGETDTQYF	TGTGCCAGCAGCCGACCAGGGGAGACAGATACGCAGTATTTT
TRBV20-1	TRBJ2-3	-	TRBD2	CSAELAGGTDTQYF	TGCAGTGCGGAACTAGCGGGGGGCACAGATACGCAGTATTTT
TRBV20-1	TRBJ2-1	many	TRBD2	CSAWLFALAGDEQFF	TGCAGTGCTTGGCTCTTTGCCCTAGCGGGAGATGAGCAGTTCTTC
TRBV20-1	TRBJ1-1	few	-	CSAGTSREAFF	TGCAGTGCTGGAACAAGCCGGGAGGCTTTCTTT
TRBV7-9	TRBJ2-5	few	-	CASTAGGETQYF	TGTGCCAGCACGGCAGGTGGGGAGACCCAGTACTTC
TRBV2	TRBJ1-5	few	-	CASSELSGGNQPQHF	TGTGCCAGCAGTGAGCTCTCAGGGGGCAATCAGCCCCAGCATTTT
TRBV10-3	TRBJ2-5	-	TRBD2	CAISTSGSEQETQYF	TGTGCCATCAGTACTAGCGGGAGCGAGCAAGAGACCCAGTACTTC
TRBV7-2	TRBJ2-3	many	-	CASSLDRGDTQYF	TGTGCCAGCAGCTTAGACCGCGGAGATACGCAGTATTTT
TRBV11-2	TRBJ2-1	many	TRBD2	CASRLSGRVGEQFF	TGTGCCAGCAGGTTAAGCGGGAGGGTAGGTGAGCAGTTCTTC
TRBV28	TRBJ2-1	many	TRBD2	CASSLTSEAYNEQFF	TGTGCCAGCAGTCTGACTAGCGAGGCCTACAATGAGCAGTTCTTC
TRBV27	TRBJ1-1	many	-	CASKLGQGNTEAFF	TGTGCCAGCAAACTCGGGCAGGGGAACACTGAAGCTTTCTTT
TRBV5-1	TRBJ2-1	-	-	CASNSATYNEQFF	TGCGCCAGCAATAGCGCAACCTACAATGAGCAGTTCTTC
TRBV20-1	TRBJ2-7	many	TRBD2	CSAMLAGRYEQYF	TGCAGTGCTATGCTAGCGGGGAGGTACGAGCAGTACTTC
TRBV19	TRBJ2-1	many	-	CASSIGGPQFF	TGTGCCAGTAGTATTGGCGGGCCGCAGTTCTTC
TRBV7-9	TRBJ2-7	many	-	CASSLGAAESSYEQYF	TGTGCCAGCAGCTTAGGCGCGGCGGAGAGCTCCTACGAGCAGTACTTC
TRBV24-1	TRBJ1-2	-	TRBD1	CATSTNRGEGGYTF	TGTGCCACCAGTACCAACAGGGGGGAAGGTGGCTACACCTTC
TRBV27	TRBJ2-1	many	-	CASSLQVVRGNEQFF	TGTGCCAGCAGCCTACAGGTAGTGAGGGGCAATGAGCAGTTCTTC
TRBV6-5	TRBJ2-7	-	-	CASSWGVSTYEQYF	TGTGCCAGCAGTTGGGGAGTATCGACCTACGAGCAGTACTTC
TRBV24-1	TRBJ2-2	few	-	CATSEDTGELFF	TGTGCCACCAGTGAGGATACCGGGGAGCTGTTTTTT
TRBV20-1	TRBJ2-1	-	TRBD2	CSAQGLAGALEQFF	TGCAGTGCTCAAGGACTAGCGGGAGCTTTGGAGCAGTTCTTC
TRBV25-1	TRBJ1-3	few	TRBD1	CASSDPRQGASGNTIYF	TGTGCCAGCAGTGACCCTCGACAGGGGGCTTCTGGAAACACCATATATTTT
TRBV5-6	TRBJ2-5	-	-	CASSRPGRLSQYF	TGTGCCAGCAGCCGGCCGGGACGCCTGTCTCAGTACTTC
TRBV7-2	TRBJ2-3	many	TRBD2	CASSLRLAGATDTQYF	TGTGCCAGCAGCCTAAGACTAGCGGGGGCCACAGATACGCAGTATTTT
TRBV7-9	TRBJ2-3	many	TRBD2	CASRGGTSGDTQYF	TGTGCCAGCAGAGGAGGGACTAGCGGGGATACGCAGTATTTT
TRBV9	TRBJ2-3	many	-	CASSVLTADTQYF	TGTGCCAGCAGCGTCTTGACAGCAGATACGCAGTATTTT
TRBV3-1	TRBJ2-1	-	TRBD2	CASSPPPGTSLDEQFF	TGTGCCAGCAGCCCCCCCCCCGGGACTAGCCTGGATGAGCAGTTCTTC
TRBV11-2	TRBJ2-3	few	-	CASSLYQGADTQYF	TGTGCCAGCAGCTTATATCAGGGAGCAGATACGCAGTATTTT
TRBV25-1	TRBJ2-5	-	TRBD2	CASSVLWEGQETQYF	TGTGCCAGCAGTGTGTTATGGGAGGGCCAAGAGACCCAGTACTTC
TRBV27	TRBJ2-1	many	TRBD2	CASSPLRRAGGPHEQFF	TGTGCCAGCAGTCCCCTCAGGAGAGCGGGAGGGCCTCATGAGCAGTTCTTC
TRBV12-3/TRBV12-4	TRBJ2-2	-	-	CASRARQNTGELFF	TGTGCCAGCAGAGCTCGACAGAACACCGGGGAGCTGTTTTTT
TRBV6-1	TRBJ2-5	many	-	CASSRTQGRETQYF	TGTGCCAGCAGTCGGACCCAAGGTCGGGAGACCCAGTACTTC
TRBV5-1	TRBJ2-1	few	TRBD2	CASSFGAGGSDEQFF	TGCGCCAGCAGCTTTGGTGCGGGAGGGTCCGATGAGCAGTTCTTC
TRBV5-6	TRBJ2-1	few	-	CASSSTLYNEQFF	TGTGCCAGCAGCTCCACTCTGTACAATGAGCAGTTCTTC
TRBV6-5	TRBJ1-2	-	TRBD1	CASSYRQGNSYGYTF	TGTGCCAGCAGTTACCGACAGGGAAACTCCTATGGCTACACCTTC
TRBV24-1	TRBJ2-3	few	-	CATSDNVPGSPDTQYF	TGTGCCACCAGTGATAACGTACCGGGGTCCCCAGATACGCAGTATTTT
TRBV5-1	TRBJ2-2	few	-	CASSPVTSNTGELFF	TGCGCCAGCAGCCCCGTGACATCGAACACCGGGGAGCTGTTTTTT
TRBV20-1	TRBJ1-1	many	TRBD1	CSARDGPGGEAFF	TGCAGTGCTAGAGATGGGCCAGGGGGCGAAGCTTTCTTT
TRBV12-3/TRBV12-4	TRBJ2-3	-	TRBD2	CASSLGASGRTDTQYF	TGTGCCAGCAGTTTAGGGGCTAGCGGACGCACAGATACGCAGTATTTT
TRBV6-1	TRBJ2-1	many	-	CASMAGVAYNEQFF	TGTGCCAGCATGGCCGGTGTAGCCTACAATGAGCAGTTCTTC
TRBV6-2/TRBV6-3	TRBJ2-3	-	TRBD2	CASRKGLAGVDTQYF	TGTGCCAGCAGAAAGGGACTAGCGGGAGTGGATACGCAGTATTTT
TRBV6-4	TRBJ2-1	many	TRBD2	CASSDSLGAGVYNEQFF	TGTGCCAGCAGTGACTCATTGGGAGCGGGAGTCTACAATGAGCAGTTCTTC
TRBV6-1	TRBJ2-6	-	TRBD1	CASSPGTGDYSGANVLTF	TGTGCCAGCAGCCCCGGGACAGGGGATTACTCTGGGGCCAACGTCCTGACTTTC
TRBV6-2/TRBV6-3	TRBJ1-5	few	-	CASSYDGGSNQPQHF	TGTGCCAGCAGTTACGACGGGGGAAGCAATCAGCCCCAGCATTTT
TRBV7-2	TRBJ2-2	-	-	CASSSPSGGKTGELFF	TGTGCCAGCAGCTCCCCGTCCGGCGGAAAAACCGGGGAGCTGTTTTTT